A selection of T cell receptor beta chains follows, all from one sample in a study of beta chain features in type 1 diabetes. Data came from immunoSEQ multiplex PCR; TCRdb stores just in-frame clones and leaves some out. The sample holds a few hundred thousand clones, 25% to 30% seen once. Specimen: central memory CD4+ T cells from blood. These receptors all come from a man aged 25-45 years in good health. Both conserved end residues are part of each CDR3. D genes are given only for firm matches. Size is stated for part of the rows, as once, few or many counts, or as a class when the clone is expanded.

v_call	d_call	clone_size	j_call	cdr3_nt	cdr3_aa
TRBV11-2	-	many	TRBJ2-3	TGTGCCAGCTGCATCGCGGGTTCTGGCACAGATACGCAGTATTTT	CASCIAGSGTDTQYF
TRBV27	-	many	TRBJ2-7	TGTGCCAGCAGTTTAACAGGGCAGGGCCCCTACGAGCAGTACTTC	CASSLTGQGPYEQYF
TRBV30	-	-	TRBJ1-5	TGTGCCTGGAGACTTGACGGGGGGAATCAGCCCCAGCATTTT	CAWRLDGGNQPQHF
TRBV7-2	TRBD1	-	TRBJ2-7	TGTGCCAGCAGCTCCGAGGGACAGGGGTCCGCCTACGAGCAGTACTTC	CASSSEGQGSAYEQYF
TRBV7-9	-	many	TRBJ2-7	TGTGCCAGCAGCTTAATGACAGCATCCTACGAGCAGTACTTC	CASSLMTASYEQYF
TRBV9	-	-	TRBJ2-1	TGTGCCAGCAGCGTCTGGGGGAGCTCCTACAATGAGCAGTTCTTC	CASSVWGSSYNEQFF
TRBV7-9	-	-	TRBJ2-1	TGTGCCAGCAGCCAGGGGGGACTCAGCTCCTACAATGAGCAGTTCTTC	CASSQGGLSSYNEQFF
TRBV6-5	-	-	TRBJ2-5	TGTGCCAGCAGTTCCCCTATAGAGACCCAGTACTTC	CASSSPIETQYF
TRBV29-1	TRBD2	-	TRBJ2-5	TGCAGCGTTGTAGGGGGTAGCGGGAGCAGAGGACAAGAGACCCAGTACTTC	CSVVGGSGSRGQETQYF
TRBV7-2	TRBD2	-	TRBJ2-1	TGTGCCAGCAGCTCCCAAGCGGGAGGGTACAATGAGCAGTTCTTC	CASSSQAGGYNEQFF
TRBV23-1	-	-	TRBJ2-3	TGCGCCAGACTCGACTGGGGCACAGATACGCAGTATTTT	CARLDWGTDTQYF
TRBV7-2	TRBD2	-	TRBJ2-3	TGTGCCAGCAGCTCCACTAGCGGTCGCACAGATACGCAGTATTTT	CASSSTSGRTDTQYF
TRBV19	-	once	TRBJ1-1	TGTGCCAGTCTCTTTTTTGGAGTGAACACTGAAGCTTTCTTT	CASLFFGVNTEAFF
TRBV29-1	TRBD2	few	TRBJ2-3	TGCAGCGTTGAGGGACTAGCGGGAGCCAACACAGATACGCAGTATTTT	CSVEGLAGANTDTQYF
TRBV30	TRBD1	few	TRBJ1-4	TGTGCCTTCTCAACAGGGGCCAAAAATGAAAAACTGTTTTTT	CAFSTGAKNEKLFF
TRBV11-2	-	few	TRBJ2-1	TGTGCCAGCGGTGTCAATGAGCAGTTCTTC	CASGVNEQFF
TRBV7-8	TRBD2	-	TRBJ2-3	TGTGCCAGCAGCTCGGACGGGGGGGCCTCGGATACGCAGTATTTT	CASSSDGGASDTQYF
TRBV7-9	-	few	TRBJ1-4	TGTGCCAGCAGCCTGCACTACAAAACTAATGAAAAACTGTTTTTT	CASSLHYKTNEKLFF
TRBV7-9	-	-	TRBJ2-3	TGTGCCAGCAGCGTAGGCCCCCAGGGTACAGATACGCAGTATTTT	CASSVGPQGTDTQYF
TRBV20-1	-	-	TRBJ2-5	TGCAGTGCCAGCCCCCAGGAGACCCAGTACTTC	CSASPQETQYF
TRBV6-5	TRBD1	-	TRBJ2-7	TGTGCCAGCAGAGGACAGGGTAGGTCCTCCTACGAGCAGTACTTC	CASRGQGRSSYEQYF
TRBV5-5	TRBD1	few	TRBJ1-1	TGTGCCAGCAGCAGTGGACAGGGCACCACTGAAGCTTTCTTT	CASSSGQGTTEAFF
TRBV12-5	TRBD1	-	TRBJ2-7	TGTGCTAGTGGTTTGGACAGGGGTTACGAGCAGTACTTC	CASGLDRGYEQYF
TRBV4-2	-	-	TRBJ2-5	TGTGCCAGCAGCCAAGAGTCCAGTAAAGAGACCCAGTACTTC	CASSQESSKETQYF
TRBV7-9	-	-	TRBJ1-1	TGTGCCAGCAGCCAACTTAGGGATCGACGAACTGAAGCTTTCTTT	CASSQLRDRRTEAFF
TRBV7-2	-	few	TRBJ1-1	TGTGCCAGCAGCCCCCTCGGGATCGGGGGGCCTGAAGCTTTCTTT	CASSPLGIGGPEAFF
TRBV11-2	-	once	TRBJ2-7	TGTGCCAGCAGCTTAGAGAGGGGGGAGGCCTACGAGCAGTACTTC	CASSLERGEAYEQYF
TRBV7-2	TRBD2	-	TRBJ2-5	TGTGCCAGCAGCCTCACTAGCGGGGGGCGTCAAGAGACCCAGTACTTC	CASSLTSGGRQETQYF
TRBV5-1	-	few	TRBJ1-5	TGCGCCAGCAGCTTAGGGGATGTCAATCAGCCCCAGCATTTT	CASSLGDVNQPQHF